Listed here are 30 T cell receptor beta chains from one sample, sequenced in a study of blood T cell repertoires in COVID-19. The assay was immunoSEQ multiplex PCR, and TCRdb's table has in-frame clones only and misses some. This table holds about 440,000 clones, roughly 85% found once. Sequenced: PBMCs or T cells enriched from blood (not recorded which). The receptor set was obtained from a woman between 18 and 29 years old with acute COVID-19.

This chain joins TRBV11-3 and TRBJ2-2, with a possible D match to TRBD2 (5 bases). CDR3 length equals 15 residues. Germline V gives CDR1 SGHNT, CDR2 YENEEA. The V gene lost 2 bases and the J gene lost 7 bases, with 14 bases spanning the gap. Written as DNA, the CDR3 is TGTGCCAGCAGCTTACTAGGGCTAGCCAACGGGGAGCTGTTTTTT. Translating it yields CASSLLGLANGELFF.

The chain is built from TRBV3-1 (or the pseudogene TRBV3-2) and TRBJ2-1, with TRBD2 matching over 11 bases. J lost 2 bases, V lost 6 bases, and 0 bases had no gene match. The CDR3 spans 14 residues. Germline values: CDR1 LGHDT, CDR2 YNNKEL (reference sequence). CDR3 coding DNA: TGTGCCAGCAGACTAGCGGGAGCCTACAATGAGCAGTTCTTC. It encodes CASRLAGAYNEQFF.

The CDR3 spells CASSLDLPYEQYF. The CDR3 coding sequence is TGTGCCAGCAGCTTAGACTTACCCTACGAGCAGTACTTC. The chain joins TRBV7-2 to TRBJ2-7; no reliable D call. The CDR3 sequence is 13 residues long. V dropped 1 base and J dropped 2 bases, with 6 bases sitting between them. Germline-derived CDR1 and CDR2 are SGHTA and FQGNSA. Combining the CDR3 with reference TRBV7-2 and TRBJ2-7 gives the whole variable domain GAGVSQSPSNKVTEKGKDVELRCDPISGHTALYWYRQSLGQGLEFLIYFQGNSAPDKSGLPSDRFSAERTGGSVSTLTIQRTQQEDSAVYLCASSLDLPYEQYFGPGTRLTVT.

The genes are TRBV6-5 and TRBJ1-5; TRBD1 aligns across 7 bases. With 4 bases clipped from V and 4 bases from J, the junction kept 10 bases outside the gene matches. Germline assignment: CDR1 MNHEY and CDR2 SVGAGI. The CDR3 has 16 residues. The CDR3 reads CASSLRGGWGNQPQHF. CDR3 nucleotides: TGTGCCAGCAGTTTAAGAGGGGGCTGGGGGAATCAGCCCCAGCATTTT.

The chain uses TRBV12-2 and TRBJ2-7; TRBD1, the D gene given by the table, was not confirmed from the DNA. TRBV12-2 is flagged as a pseudogene. This CDR3 has 14 residues. CDR3 in amino acids: CASRLDAGKDEQYF. The CDR3 DNA follows: TGTGCAAGTCGCTTAGATGCAGGGAAGGACGAGCAGTACTTC.

The gene calls are TRBV25-1 and TRBJ1-6; D is unclear. V was trimmed by 3 bases and J by 9 bases, leaving 9 bases between them. Germline V gene data show CDR1 as MGHDK and CDR2 as SYGVNS. This CDR3 contains 13 residues. The CDR3 nucleotides read TGTGCCAGCAGTGAGTCTACCCTTTCACCCCTCCACTTT. Protein sequence: CASSESTLSPLHF.

As regards this clone: The junction departs from the called germline gene at one end, perhaps through a read error. J is TRBJ1-3 and V is TRBV7-7; D not resolved. The length of the CDR3 is 15 residues. The germline gives CDR1 SSHAT, CDR2 FNYEAQ (reference sequence). The chain's CDR3 is CASSPGLNSGNTIYF. As DNA, the CDR3 is TGTGCTAGCAGCCCTGGACTGAACTCTGGAAACACCATATATTTT.

The V call is TRBV28, the J call TRBJ2-1; 7 bases are shared with TRBD1. The CDR3 covers 17 residues. Germline V gene data show CDR1 as MDHEN and CDR2 as SYDVKM. Trimming took 5 bases from V and 0 from J; bases not matched to a gene: 10. The CDR3 reads CASSTQDRSHSYNEQFF. In nucleotides, the CDR3 is TGTGCCAGCAGTACCCAGGACAGGTCCCACTCCTACAATGAGCAGTTCTTC.

V is TRBV7-9 and J is TRBJ1-2, with 11 bases lining up with TRBD1. CDR3 length: 16 amino acids. After removal of 4 bases from V and 7 bases from J, the junction contained 11 bases not matched to a gene. Germline CDR1 is SEHNR and CDR2 is FQNEAQ (reference sequence). The CDR3 DNA reads as TGTGCCAGCAGCTACGAAACGGGACAGGGGGTAGCTGGCTACACCTTC. Protein sequence: CASSYETGQGVAGYTF.

Comment on this clone: Other DNA sequences in this specimen translate into the identical CDR3. Written as DNA, the CDR3 is TGTGCCTGGAGTTTAGGGACAGGGGGCAATCAGCCCCAGCATTTT. The encoded protein is CAWSLGTGGNQPQHF. This chain connects TRBV30 to TRBJ1-5, with TRBD1 matching over 10 bases. Trimming at V came to 2 bases and at J to 2 bases, leaving 3 bases not matched to a gene. This CDR3 region has 15 residues. Per germline, CDR1 GTSNPN and CDR2 SVGIG (reference sequence).

CDR3 in amino acids: CASSLRPGVEQYF. Here the CDR3 DNA reads TGTGCCAGCAGTTTACGGCCCGGAGTCGAGCAGTACTTC. The rearrangement links TRBV27 to TRBJ2-7, with D unclear. V gave up 2 bases and J gave up 6 bases, with 11 bases separating them. The CDR3 is made up of 13 amino acids. The germline gives CDR1 MNHEY, CDR2 SMNVEV (reference sequence).

The chain recombines TRBV18 with TRBJ2-7; D is undetermined. This CDR3 spans 16 amino acids. Trimming took off 2 bases at V and 0 bases at J, with 14 bases between the two ends. CDR1 and CDR2 from the germline V gene are KGHSH and LQKENI. The chain's CDR3 is CASSPALAETSYEQYF. In DNA, the CDR3 is TGTGCCAGCTCACCAGCCCTGGCGGAGACCTCCTACGAGCAGTACTTC.

The table lists this clone with a few counts. The J gene is TRBJ2-7, the V gene TRBV3-1 (or the pseudogene TRBV3-2); D is perhaps TRBD2 (5 bases). Per the germline V gene, CDR1 is LGHDT and CDR2 is YNNKEL (reference sequence). The CDR3 sequence is 14 residues long. Trimming took 10 bases from V and 3 from J, leaving 19 bases between them. This CDR3 is CAKSPGYDFYEQYF. The CDR3 bases are TGTGCCAAGTCACCGGGATACGATTTCTACGAGCAGTACTTC.

The chain has TRBV6-5 and TRBJ2-4; maybe TRBD1 (7 bases). V lost 8 bases and J lost 11, with 25 bases in between. The CDR3 contains 15 residues. Germline V gene sequence: CDR1 MNHEY, CDR2 SVGAGI. The CDR3 protein is CASSRRRDSGSLQYF. In DNA, the CDR3 is TGTGCCAGCTCCCGCAGAAGGGACAGCGGGTCCCTTCAGTACTTC.

The V call is TRBV5-1, the J call TRBJ1-1; D gene unclear. Trimming removed 0 bases at V and 1 base at J, with 7 bases between. From germline, CDR1 is SGHRS and CDR2 YFSETQ. The CDR3 has 14 residues. The CDR3 DNA reads as TGCGCCAGCAGCTTGGCCACACGGAACACTGAAGCTTTCTTT. Its protein product is CASSLATRNTEAFF.

This clone occurred a few times. This chain uses TRBV5-1 with TRBJ2-7; a weak D match, TRBD2 (5 bases). CDR1 SGHRS and CDR2 YFSETQ come from the germline V gene. The V end lost 2 bases, the J end lost 3 bases, and 9 bases lay between the germline ends. The CDR3 totals 13 residues. The DNA for the CDR3 is TGCGCCAGCAGCTTCGTCACTAGCTACGAGCAGTACTTC. Its translation is CASSFVTSYEQYF.

The rearrangement joins TRBV5-1 to TRBJ1-2; TRBD1 agrees at 9 bases. Losses at the gene ends were 5 bases for V and 6 bases for J; bases not matched to a gene: 8. The CDR3 is 14 amino acids. Looked up from germline, CDR1 is SGHRS and CDR2 is YFSETQ. CDR3 loop: CASRMRDRADGYTF. Here the CDR3 DNA reads TGCGCCAGCAGGATGCGGGACAGGGCCGATGGCTACACCTTC.

The table lists this clone with a few counts. The chain carries TRBV29-1 and TRBJ1-1; TRBD1 matches at 8 bases. CDR3 length equals 13 residues. Germline V lookup: CDR1 SQVTM, CDR2 ANQGSEA. Trimming at V came to 7 bases and at J to 3 bases, leaving 7 bases not matched to a gene. The CDR3 region has the DNA TGCAGCGCATCGGACAGGGAAGACACTGAAGCTTTCTTT. Translated, it gives CSASDREDTEAFF.

The chain joins TRBV10-3 to TRBJ1-1; no definite D call. The V end lost 6 bases, the J end lost 7 bases, and 12 bases lay between the germline ends. CDR3 length equals 12 residues. Germline-derived CDR1 and CDR2 are ENHRY and SYGVKD. CDR3 in DNA: TGTGCCATCAGGAGGGTGGCCGGTGAAGCTTTCTTT. It encodes CAIRRVAGEAFF.

This rearrangement joins TRBV10-1 to TRBJ2-3; 8 bases map to TRBD1. The CDR3 spans 15 residues. Trimming at V came to 6 bases and at J to 4 bases, leaving 9 bases not matched to a gene. CDR1 and CDR2 (germline): WNHNN, SYGVQD (reference sequence). In DNA form, the CDR3 reads TGCGCCAGCAGCGATCAGGGGGCAGTAGCAGATACGCAGTATTTT. It specifies CASSDQGAVADTQYF.

This clone was detected once. CDR3 in DNA: TGTGCCTGGAGTGGGGGGTTAGCGGGATTCACCGGGGAGCTGTTTTTT. It encodes CAWSGGLAGFTGELFF. The V call is TRBV30, the J call TRBJ2-2; TRBD2 aligns across 8 bases. This CDR3 is 16 amino acids long. CDR1 and CDR2 (germline): GTSNPN, SVGIG (reference sequence). V shed 1 base, J shed 4 bases, and the junction held 8 bases outside the gene matches.

The chain recombines TRBV7-2 with TRBJ2-7, with 9 positions matching TRBD2. This CDR3 is built from 15 residues. Germline V gene data show CDR1 as SGHTA and CDR2 as FQGNSA. V was pared by 1 base and J by 4 bases, with 5 bases of the junction left unmatched. The CDR3 DNA reads as TGTGCCAGCAGCTTAGATAGCGGGAGTTATTACGAGCAGTACTTC. It codes for CASSLDSGSYYEQYF.

V and J are TRBV9 and TRBJ2-1; D call uncertain. CDR1 is SGDLS, CDR2 YYNGEE, per germline. The CDR3 extends over 15 amino acids. V was trimmed by 4 bases and J by 5 bases, leaving 16 bases between them. For the CDR3, the DNA is TGTGCCAGCAGCTTTGCCTCCAACTTGAACAATGAGCAGTTCTTC. Translated: CASSFASNLNNEQFF.

The CDR3 sequence is CASSIAGTGPNYGYTF. The DNA for the CDR3 is TGTGCCAGTAGTATAGCGGGGACAGGGCCTAACTATGGCTACACCTTC. V usage is TRBV19 and J usage is TRBJ1-2; 9 positions match TRBD1. Losses at the gene ends were 1 base for V and 0 bases for J; bases not matched to a gene: 3. This CDR3 comprises 16 residues. The germline gives CDR1 LNHDA, CDR2 SQIVND (reference sequence).

The chain joins TRBV3-1 (or the pseudogene TRBV3-2) to TRBJ2-1; perhaps TRBD1 as D (5 bases). CDR3 length: 13 amino acids. V lost 7 bases to trimming and J lost 1 base, with 8 bases between them. CDR1 and CDR2 (germline): LGHDT, YNNKEL (reference sequence). The CDR3 spells CASMGQSYNEQFF. The CDR3 nucleotides are TGTGCCAGCATGGGGCAATCCTACAATGAGCAGTTCTTC.

This clone was counted only a few times. The chain is built from TRBV10-3 and TRBJ2-1; 11 bases map to TRBD2. Germline loops: CDR1 ENHRY, CDR2 SYGVKD. The V gene end was trimmed by 3 bases and the J gene end by 4 bases; junction bases not matched to a gene: 8. This CDR3 comprises 17 residues. CDR3 amino acids: CAISDPTLAGAYNEQFF. In DNA, the CDR3 is TGTGCCATCAGTGATCCCACACTAGCGGGAGCTTACAATGAGCAGTTCTTC.

This rearrangement joins TRBV20-1 to TRBJ2-5; D may be TRBD2 (5 bases). CDR3 length equals 11 residues. The germline gives CDR1 DFQATT, CDR2 SNEGSKA (reference sequence). The V end lost 7 bases, the J end lost 0 bases, and 6 bases lay between the germline ends. CDR3 loop: CSGRDQETQYF. CDR3 in DNA: TGCAGTGGGCGGGACCAAGAGACCCAGTACTTC.

The gene calls are TRBV6-2 or TRBV6-3 and TRBJ1-5, with 10 positions matching TRBD1. The CDR3 length is 14 residues. Germline CDR1 and CDR2: MNHEY and SVGEGT. Trimming at V came to 7 bases and at J to 6 bases, leaving 6 bases not matched to a gene. This CDR3 is CASNPTGGFQPQHF. CDR3 in DNA: TGTGCCAGCAACCCGACAGGGGGCTTTCAGCCCCAGCATTTT.

V and J are TRBV7-2 and TRBJ2-1; 7 nucleotides align to TRBD2. CDR1 and CDR2 (germline): SGHTA, FQGNSA. V dropped 7 bases and J dropped 8; count of bases not matched to a gene: 11. The CDR3 has 14 residues. The CDR3 reads CASTTGLPGDEQFF. CDR3 sequence (DNA): TGTGCCAGCACCACGGGACTACCTGGCGATGAGCAGTTCTTC.

The chain couples TRBV7-2 to TRBJ2-3; TRBD2 aligns across 10 bases. There are 18 residues in the CDR3. Germline V gene sequence: CDR1 SGHTA, CDR2 FQGNSA. Trimming at V came to 4 bases and at J to 3 bases, leaving 13 bases not matched to a gene. CDR3 coding DNA: TGTGCCAGCAGCTCACCGCGTCAAGCGGGAGGGGGGACAGATACGCAGTATTTT. This sequence encodes CASSSPRQAGGGTDTQYF.